The clone carrying this T cell receptor beta chain was detected many times. This specimen comes from a study of T-cell reconstitution after alpha-beta-depleted transplantation in children. The germline V and J ends were trimmed by 3 bases and 0 bases, with 13 bases remaining between them. Germline V gene data show CDR1 as SQVTM and CDR2 as ANQGSEA. This CDR3 region has 15 residues. The TCRbeta library incorporated unique molecular identifiers. TCRdb re-derived calls from the PCR reads in MiXCR, one entry per CDR3 protein. The sample consists of 95,000 to 150,000 distinct CDR3 sequences, roughly 23% of them appearing once.

This rearrangement joins TRBV29-1 to TRBJ2-3; tentatively, D is TRBD2 (5 bases). This specimen was PBMCs, mostly from graft donor cells, taken 180 days after TCRalphabeta/CD19-depleted stem cell transplant. The TCR was taken from a male patient under 10 years old who had a stem cell transplant for chronic granulomatous disease, so the T cells may come from the graft donor. The CDR3 loop reads CSVDTSGSSTDTQYF. The CDR3 nucleotides are TGCAGCGTTGATACCAGCGGATCTAGCACAGATACGCAGTATTTT.